The T cell receptor (beta chain) under discussion was sequenced for a study of OX40 agonist ivuxolimab in advanced cancers. The wider study: Ivuxolimab, an antibody that agonizes OX40 (CD134), was administered to the patients. Patients were dosed intravenously with ivuxolimab at 0.01 to 10 mg/kg every 2 weeks. Antecedent anti-PD-1, anti-PD-L1 or anti-CTLA-4 therapy was permissible, with roughly 36% having received some. Mean age approximately 59 years, range about 20 to 79; 82.7% male.

The CDR3 consists of 14 residues. With V trimmed by 7 bases and J by 7 bases, 9 bases remained unmatched. Germline V lookup: CDR1 SNHLY, CDR2 FYNNEI. The protocol was immunoSEQ multiplex PCR, while the TCRdb copy is restricted to in-frame clones and leaves out a portion. Of about 77,000 clones listed, roughly 87% are singletons. The clonotype originates from an adult with an advanced solid tumor such as melanoma, head and neck, liver or kidney cancer. The sample here was CD4+ or CD8+ T cells sorted from blood, taken in a trial of the OX40 agonist ivuxolimab. The chain recombines TRBV2 with TRBJ2-2, with 7 bases aligning to TRBD2. CDR3 in DNA: TGTGCCAGCAAAGGGAGGGACCGGGACGGGGAGCTGTTTTTT. Its translation is CASKGRDRDGELFF.